The 18 T cell receptor beta chains given below trace back to one sample, sequenced in a study of blood T cell repertoires in COVID-19. Data came from immunoSEQ multiplex PCR; TCRdb stores just in-frame clones and leaves some out. Counted here are 25,000 to 35,000 clones, roughly 89% occurring once; the ten biggest clones make up around 48%. The sample was peripheral blood. The receptors stem from a human donor with acute or convalescent COVID-19. The donor label of this sample is uncertain.

CDR3 sequence reads: CASKRELAGGYEQYF. The CDR3 DNA sequence: TGTGCCAGCAAAAGGGAGCTAGCGGGAGGCTACGAGCAGTACTTC. The gene calls are TRBV6-5 and TRBJ2-7; 11 bases are shared with TRBD2. CDR3 length: 15 residues. Germline values: CDR1 MNHEY, CDR2 SVGAGI. Trimming cost V 7 bases and J 3 bases; bases outside gene matches: 8.

The rearrangement joins TRBV3-1 (or the pseudogene TRBV3-2) to TRBJ2-7; 13 positions match TRBD2. J was trimmed by 6 bases and V by 3 bases; bases with no gene match: 2. This CDR3 region has 14 residues. Germline CDR1 and CDR2: LGHDT and YNNKEL (reference sequence). The CDR3 nucleotides are TGTGCCAGCAGCCAGACTAGCGGGAGGTCCGAGCAGTACTTC. Protein sequence: CASSQTSGRSEQYF.

The chain joins TRBV6-1 to TRBJ2-4; 10 nucleotides agree with TRBD1. Germline V lookup: CDR1 MNHNS, CDR2 SASEGT. J gave up 7 bases and V 2 bases, and 5 bases lay outside the gene matches. This CDR3 is built from 15 residues. This chain's CDR3 is CASSERPGQGNIQYF. CDR3 coding DNA: TGTGCCAGCAGTGAAAGACCGGGACAGGGGAACATTCAGTACTTC.

The rearrangement joins TRBV5-1 to TRBJ2-7, with D tentatively TRBD2 (6 bases). The germline V and J ends were trimmed by 4 bases and 9 bases, with 17 bases remaining between them. The CDR3 has 13 residues. CDR1 is SGHRS, CDR2 YFSETQ, per germline. CDR3 protein: CASSVGGGRGQYF. CDR3 in DNA: TGCGCCAGCAGCGTCGGAGGAGGGAGAGGGCAGTACTTC.

The chain recombines TRBV5-4 with TRBJ2-1, with unresolved D. Germline CDR1 and CDR2: SGHNT and YYREEE (reference sequence). V gave up 5 bases and J gave up 0 bases, with 6 bases separating them. The CDR3 has 13 residues. For the CDR3, the DNA is TGTGCCAGCAGTTATAGCTCCTACAATGAGCAGTTCTTC. It specifies CASSYSSYNEQFF. The variable domain in full, with the rest retrieved from reference TRBV5-4 and TRBJ2-1, is ETGVTQSPTHLIKTRGQQVTLRCSSQSGHNTVSWYQQALGQGPQFIFQYYREEENGRGNFPPRFSGLQFPNYSSELNVNALELDDSALYLCASSYSSYNEQFFGPGTRLTVL.

The chain couples TRBV7-9 to TRBJ2-7, with 11 nucleotides matching TRBD1. CDR1 is SEHNR and CDR2 is FQNEAQ in the germline V gene (reference sequence). This CDR3 is 16 amino acids long. The V segment lost 2 bases and the J segment 7 bases; nucleotides outside the gene matches: 10. The CDR3 region has the DNA TGTGCCAGCAGCTTAATTGCTGGACAGGGGGCGGGTGAGCAGTACGTC. The encoded protein is CASSLIAGQGAGEQYV.

The rearrangement links TRBV5-1 to TRBJ1-1; tentative D call: TRBD1 (5 bases). The CDR3 sequence is 15 residues long. The V end was cut by 4 bases, the J end by 4 bases, with 17 bases between. Germline V gene data show CDR1 as SGHRS and CDR2 as YFSETQ. This CDR3 reads CASSPPWGEGTEAFF. The CDR3 coding sequence is TGCGCCAGCAGCCCCCCCTGGGGGGAGGGCACTGAAGCTTTCTTT.

The rearrangement joins TRBV24-1 to TRBJ2-7; 10 positions agree with TRBD1. This CDR3 spans 14 amino acids. Germline V gene sequence: CDR1 KGHDR, CDR2 SFDVKD. Trimming cost V 4 bases and J 6 bases; bases outside gene matches: 5. CDR3 coding DNA: TGTGCCACCAGTGAGACCGGGACAGGGGTCGAGCAGTACTTC. Residues: CATSETGTGVEQYF.

This clone was counted a single time. This rearrangement joins TRBV11-1 to TRBJ2-1, with 9 positions matching TRBD1. Germline V gene lookup returns CDR1 SGHAT and CDR2 FQDESV (reference sequence). CDR3 length: 14 residues. The trim removed 4 bases at V and 5 bases at J, leaving 3 bases unmatched. CDR3 residues: CASSYRGPNNEQFF. The CDR3 nucleotides are TGTGCCAGCAGCTACAGGGGGCCCAACAATGAGCAGTTCTTC.

The gene calls are TRBV5-1 and TRBJ2-7; tentatively, D is TRBD2 (5 bases). V was shortened by 2 bases and J by 3 bases, with 18 bases between the two germline ends. Germline V gene data show CDR1 as SGHRS and CDR2 as YFSETQ. The CDR3 has 16 amino acids. The CDR3 DNA follows: TGCGCCAGCAGCTTTGGAGTTGGACGGACTCTCTACGAGCAGTACTTC. Translating it yields CASSFGVGRTLYEQYF.

This chain joins TRBV6-6 and TRBJ2-3, with 13 bases aligning to TRBD2. Looked up from germline, CDR1 is MNHNY and CDR2 is SVGAGI (reference sequence). The CDR3 sequence is 16 residues long. Trimming took 5 bases from V and 3 from J; bases not matched to a gene: 5. The chain's CDR3 is CASSIGTSGATDTQYF. The CDR3 DNA reads TGTGCCAGCAGTATCGGGACTAGCGGGGCGACAGATACGCAGTATTTT.

The chain couples TRBV5-1 to TRBJ1-1; D is uncertain. Germline loops: CDR1 SGHRS, CDR2 YFSETQ. The CDR3 is made up of 14 amino acids. The ends were cut back, 2 bases at V and 0 bases at J, with 8 bases in the middle. CDR3 DNA: TGCGCCAGCAGCTTCGATGGGCTGAACACTGAAGCTTTCTTT. As protein: CASSFDGLNTEAFF. Filled out from reference TRBV5-1 and TRBJ1-1, the complete variable domain reads KAGVTQTPRYLIKTRGQQVTLSCSPISGHRSVSWYQQTPGQGLQFLFEYFSETQRNKGNFPGRFSGRQFSNSRSEMNVSTLELGDSALYLCASSFDGLNTEAFFGQGTRLTVV.

This chain uses TRBV29-1 with TRBJ2-2; possible D gene TRBD1, 5 bases. The germline V gene has CDR1 SQVTM and CDR2 ANQGSEA. V lost 3 bases and J lost 3, with 11 bases in between. This CDR3 contains 14 residues. The CDR3 DNA is TGCAGCGTTGAGGTCCAAGGGGACACCGGGGAGCTGTTTTTT. Protein: CSVEVQGDTGELFF.

The chain combines TRBV2 with TRBJ2-7; D is perhaps TRBD2 (6 bases). Trimming left V 6 bases short and J 4 bases short, with 19 bases between. CDR1 SNHLY and CDR2 FYNNEI come from the germline V gene. There are 15 residues in the CDR3. For the CDR3, the DNA is TGTGCCAGCAGGGAGTGGGGGGTTTCGGGTTACGAGCAGTACTTC. Its translation: CASREWGVSGYEQYF. Full variable domain (outside the CDR3, taken from reference TRBV2 and TRBJ2-7): EPEVTQTPSHQVTQMGQEVILRCVPISNHLYFYWYRQILGQKVEFLVSFYNNEISEKSEIFDDQFSVERPDGSNFTLKIRSTKLEDSAMYFCASREWGVSGYEQYFGPGTRLTVT.

V and J are TRBV21-1 and TRBJ2-1; no DNA check was done on the table's D call, TRBD2. TRBV21-1 is designated a pseudogene. This CDR3 spans 14 amino acids. For the CDR3, the DNA is TGTGCCAGCAGGGGACTAACTCCCTACAATGAGCAGTTCTTC. Its protein is CASRGLTPYNEQFF.

This clone came up once. V and J are TRBV5-1 and TRBJ2-1; 11 bases fit TRBD2. Losses at the gene ends were 4 bases for V and 9 bases for J; bases not matched to a gene: 9. CDR3 size: 15 residues. Germline V lookup: CDR1 SGHRS, CDR2 YFSETQ. As DNA, the CDR3 is TGCGCCAGCAGCCCCCGACTAGCGGGGCAAGGTGAGCAGTTCTTC. Its protein is CASSPRLAGQGEQFF.

The chain recombines TRBV5-1 with TRBJ2-7, with D possibly being TRBD1 (6 bases). Between the trimmed V and J ends, which lost 0 bases and 6 bases, there was a span of 13 bases. The germline V gene encodes CDR1 SGHRS and CDR2 YFSETQ. CDR3 length equals 14 residues. The DNA of the CDR3 is TGCGCCAGCAGCTTGGGTAGGACAGTAATCGAGCAGTACTTC. Translation gives CASSLGRTVIEQYF.

The V gene is TRBV10-1, the J gene TRBJ2-1; possible D gene TRBD1, 6 bases. Germline lookup yields CDR1 WNHNN and CDR2 SYGVQD (reference sequence). V lost 8 bases and J 1 base, leaving 9 bases between the germline ends. This CDR3 is built from 13 residues. The DNA of the CDR3 is TGCGCCAGCCCGGACAGTTCCTACAATGAGCAGTTCTTC. This gives the protein CASPDSSYNEQFF.